The clone carrying this TCR beta chain was recorded many times. This entry comes from a study of blood T cells in healthy people across ages. The second PCR ran roughly 6 to 11 cycles with a sample-barcoded 5' primer and J-beta primers. Each of the cDNA molecules was tagged by a template-switch adaptor with 12 random nucleotides. Each CDR3 protein gets one entry after TCRdb re-called the 5' RACE reads with MiXCR. The sample contains 1.5 million to 2 million distinct CDR3 sequences, roughly 43% of which appear only once. Trimming took 7 bases from V and 2 from J; bases not matched to a gene: 11. The CDR3 is 16 amino acids. Germline V CDR1 and CDR2: SNHLY, FYNNEI.

The chain couples TRBV2 to TRBJ2-3; TRBD2 aligns across 8 bases. The sample taken for sequencing was blood. The clonotype was recovered from a human donor in good health. The CDR3 region has the DNA TGTGCCAGCACCGAACGGACTAGCTCAAACACAGATACGCAGTATTTT. Translated, it gives CASTERTSSNTDTQYF.